These T cell receptor beta chains were read from a single sample in a study of T cell responses to AZD1222 COVID-19 vaccine. Sequencing was performed with immunoSEQ multiplex PCR; in TCRdb, only in-frame clones are kept and a portion is missing. Found here are 150,000 to 200,000 clones, under 95% of them singletons; the top ten hold under 1.5%. The sequencing here drew on peripheral blood, taken 28 days after the second AZD1222 dose. Source of these receptors: an adult who received the AZD1222 COVID-19 vaccine. The CDR3 runs from the conserved cysteine through the conserved F or W. Fields, in order: CDR3 DNA, CDR3 protein, J gene, V gene, D gene, clone size. D genes are given only for firm matches. Size tells how often a clone was seen (once, few, many) or the class of an expanded clone, and some rows leave it out.

cdr3_nt: TGTGCCAGCAGCTTAGACAGTAACTATGGCTACACCTTC; cdr3_aa: CASSLDSNYGYTF; j_call: TRBJ1-2; v_call: TRBV7-6; d_call: .; clone_size: .
cdr3_nt: TGCGCCAGCAGCTTGACAGTGGACTACGAGCAGTACTTC; cdr3_aa: CASSLTVDYEQYF; j_call: TRBJ2-7; v_call: TRBV5-1; d_call: .; clone_size: .
cdr3_nt: TGTGCCAGCAGTCGATCCGGACAGGGTGGCAGCAATCAGCCCCAGCATTTT; cdr3_aa: CASSRSGQGGSNQPQHF; j_call: TRBJ1-5; v_call: TRBV6-6; d_call: TRBD1; clone_size: once
cdr3_nt: TGTGCCAGCAGTGAGGGGCCGAAGGGCAATCAGCCCCAGCATTTT; cdr3_aa: CASSEGPKGNQPQHF; j_call: TRBJ1-5; v_call: TRBV2; d_call: .; clone_size: .
cdr3_nt: TGTGCCAGCAGTTTGGGGAGAGGAACTGAAGCTTTCTTT; cdr3_aa: CASSLGRGTEAFF; j_call: TRBJ1-1; v_call: TRBV12-3/TRBV12-4; d_call: .; clone_size: .
cdr3_nt: TGTGCCAGCAGCTTAGGGACTAGCGGGGAGGGGGATACGCAGTATTTT; cdr3_aa: CASSLGTSGEGDTQYF; j_call: TRBJ2-3; v_call: TRBV7-2; d_call: TRBD2; clone_size: .
cdr3_nt: TGCGCCAGCAGCTTGGAGGGTTGGGGAGCGGACACCGGGGAGCTGTTTTTT; cdr3_aa: CASSLEGWGADTGELFF; j_call: TRBJ2-2; v_call: TRBV5-1; d_call: .; clone_size: .
cdr3_nt: TGTGCCAGCAGTGAGGGACAGGGGGCGCGTAGCAATCAGCCCCAGCATTTT; cdr3_aa: CASSEGQGARSNQPQHF; j_call: TRBJ1-5; v_call: TRBV6-1; d_call: TRBD1; clone_size: .
cdr3_nt: TGTGCCAGTAGTATTCCGGGACTACCGTACGAGCAGTACTTC; cdr3_aa: CASSIPGLPYEQYF; j_call: TRBJ2-7; v_call: TRBV19; d_call: TRBD2; clone_size: .
cdr3_nt: TGCGCCAGCAGTATGGCAACGAGCTCCTATAATTCACCCCTCCACTTT; cdr3_aa: CASSMATSSYNSPLHF; j_call: TRBJ1-6; v_call: TRBV5-1; d_call: .; clone_size: .
cdr3_nt: TGTGCCAGCAGTGAACAGCCTGGAAACACCATATATTTT; cdr3_aa: CASSEQPGNTIYF; j_call: TRBJ1-3; v_call: TRBV6-1; d_call: .; clone_size: .
cdr3_nt: TGTGCCAGCAGCTTGTCGAGTTCACCCCTCCACTTT; cdr3_aa: CASSLSSSPLHF; j_call: TRBJ1-6; v_call: TRBV7-8; d_call: .; clone_size: .
cdr3_nt: TGTGCCAGCAGCTCTGGGACAGGGGATACTGAGCAGTTCTTC; cdr3_aa: CASSSGTGDTEQFF; j_call: TRBJ2-1; v_call: TRBV7-3; d_call: TRBD1; clone_size: .
cdr3_nt: TGTGCCAGCAGTTACGAGAGTCTAGCGGGAGGAATGGTATTGCACTTC; cdr3_aa: CASSYESLAGGMVLHF; j_call: TRBJ2-4; v_call: TRBV6-5; d_call: TRBD2; clone_size: .
cdr3_nt: TGTGCCAGCAGCCAAGACCCCCGACTTGAATCCTACGAGCAGTACTTC; cdr3_aa: CASSQDPRLESYEQYF; j_call: TRBJ2-7; v_call: TRBV3-1/TRBV3-2; d_call: .; clone_size: .
cdr3_nt: TGTGCCAGCAGCGCAGACAGGGCGGGGACCGGGGAGCTGTTTTTT; cdr3_aa: CASSADRAGTGELFF; j_call: TRBJ2-2; v_call: TRBV9; d_call: .; clone_size: .
cdr3_nt: TGTGCCAGCAGCCCGGGACTAGCGGGGAACACCGGGGAGCTGTTTTTT; cdr3_aa: CASSPGLAGNTGELFF; j_call: TRBJ2-2; v_call: TRBV11-3; d_call: TRBD2; clone_size: .
cdr3_nt: TGTGCCATCAGTGAGCCGAATGTCTTAGGGCCGGAGGAAGAAAAACTGTTTTTT; cdr3_aa: CAISEPNVLGPEEEKLFF; j_call: TRBJ1-4; v_call: TRBV10-3; d_call: .; clone_size: few